This TCR beta chain was recorded in a study of CD8 T cells in Susac syndrome. Reverse transcription of roughly 0.45 to 1 ug RNA was carried out with random hexamers. Amplification of TCR beta CDR3 spanned 54 Vbeta and 13 Jbeta via immunoSEQ multiplex PCR. From the immunoSEQ multiplex PCR reads, TCRdb called clonotypes with MiXCR, one entry per CDR3 protein. The table has about 200,000 distinct CDR3 sequences, about 93% seen once. The TCR sequence derives from a human donor in good health. Sequencing used CD4+ T cells from PBMCs.

CDR3 region: CASSIGPGDQETQYF. CDR3 DNA: TGTGCCAGTAGTATAGGGCCCGGGGATCAAGAGACCCAGTACTTC. The V and J genes are TRBV19 and TRBJ2-5; the D gene is possibly TRBD2 (5 bases). The CDR3 spans 15 residues. V gave up 1 base and J gave up 2 bases, with 11 bases separating them. The germline V gene encodes CDR1 LNHDA and CDR2 SQIVND (reference sequence).